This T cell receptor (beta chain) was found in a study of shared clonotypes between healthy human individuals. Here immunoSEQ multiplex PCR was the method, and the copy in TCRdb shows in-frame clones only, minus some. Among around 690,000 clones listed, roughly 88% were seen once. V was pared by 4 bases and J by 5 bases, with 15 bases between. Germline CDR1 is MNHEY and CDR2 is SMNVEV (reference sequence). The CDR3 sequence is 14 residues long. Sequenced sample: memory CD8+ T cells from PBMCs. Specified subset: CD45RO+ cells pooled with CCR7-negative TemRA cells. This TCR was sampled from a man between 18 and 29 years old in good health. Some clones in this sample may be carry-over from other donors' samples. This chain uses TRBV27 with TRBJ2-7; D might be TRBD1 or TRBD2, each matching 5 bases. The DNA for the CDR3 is TGTGCCAGCAGTTCCCTTTTAAGGGGAGACGAGCAGTACTTC. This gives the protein CASSSLLRGDEQYF.